A selection of T cell receptor beta chains follows, all from one sample in a study of blood T cell repertoires in COVID-19. Assay: immunoSEQ multiplex PCR; the TCRdb copy retains only in-frame clones and omits some. This sample carries 150,000 to 200,000 clones, about 81% of them seen once, and the ten largest clones take roughly 10%. Source material: peripheral blood. The receptor set was obtained from a human donor in a cohort sampled during active COVID-19. CDR3s include the opening cysteine and the closing phenylalanine or tryptophan. D genes are given only for firm matches. Expanded clones are given a class, and other clones once, few, many or no size at all.

D gene	V gene	clone size	J gene	CDR3 protein	CDR3 DNA
-	TRBV19	-	TRBJ1-5	CASRSPNQPQHF	TGTGCCAGTAGAAGCCCCAATCAGCCCCAGCATTTT
-	TRBV19	-	TRBJ1-1	CATTPRQGGNTEAFF	TGTGCCACCACCCCCCGGCAGGGAGGGAACACTGAAGCTTTCTTT
TRBD2	TRBV30	-	TRBJ2-3	CAWSRGEGHTQYF	TGTGCCTGGAGCAGAGGGGAGGGTCATACGCAGTATTTT
TRBD1	TRBV28	-	TRBJ1-5	CASSLYWETGRQPQHF	TGTGCCAGCAGTCTATACTGGGAGACAGGGAGGCAGCCCCAGCATTTT
-	TRBV28	-	TRBJ1-3	CASRPGMAGNTIYF	TGTGCCAGCAGGCCGGGGATGGCTGGAAACACCATATATTTT
TRBD1	TRBV19	-	TRBJ1-1	CASSALTGGGINTEAFF	TGTGCCAGTAGTGCTCTGACAGGGGGCGGAATTAACACTGAAGCTTTCTTT
-	TRBV4-1	-	TRBJ1-1	CASSHMRVSEAFF	TGCGCCAGCAGCCACATGAGGGTTTCTGAAGCTTTCTTT
-	TRBV21-1	-	TRBJ1-2	CASSIWQGYTF	TGTGCCAGCAGCATTTGGCAGGGCTACACCTTC
-	TRBV20-1	-	TRBJ2-3	CSAAQGDTQYF	TGCAGTGCGGCCCAGGGGGATACGCAGTATTTT
TRBD2	TRBV14	-	TRBJ2-5	CASSQLGTSGKTQYF	TGTGCCAGCAGCCAGTTGGGGACTAGCGGGAAGACCCAGTACTTC
TRBD2	TRBV3-1/TRBV3-2	-	TRBJ2-7	CASSPLRTSGGARNEQYF	TGTGCCAGCAGCCCTCTTCGGACTAGCGGGGGGGCTCGGAACGAGCAGTACTTC
-	TRBV6-6	-	TRBJ2-7	CASSYSTYEQYF	TGTGCCAGCAGTTACTCCACCTACGAGCAGTACTTC
-	TRBV5-1	few	TRBJ2-7	CASSYGVAASYEQYF	TGCGCCAGCAGCTACGGAGTAGCGGCCTCCTACGAGCAGTACTTC
-	TRBV11-2	once	TRBJ2-1	CASSLGQYFYNEQFF	TGTGCCAGCAGCTTAGGACAGTATTTCTACAATGAGCAGTTCTTC
TRBD2	TRBV7-8	-	TRBJ2-5	CASSPRTSGAETQYF	TGTGCCAGCAGCCCCCGGACTAGCGGGGCAGAGACCCAGTACTTC
-	TRBV30	few	TRBJ1-4	CAWTLGARGGEKLFF	TGTGCCTGGACCCTAGGGGCCAGGGGTGGGGAAAAACTGTTTTTT
-	TRBV19	-	TRBJ2-1	CASKGGGTSYNEQFF	TGTGCCAGTAAAGGGGGGGGGACTTCCTACAATGAGCAGTTCTTC
-	TRBV2	-	TRBJ2-1	CASSKTWEQFF	TGTGCCAGCAGTAAAACTTGGGAGCAGTTCTTC
TRBD1	TRBV14	-	TRBJ2-5	CASSQARQGAGETQYF	TGTGCCAGCAGCCAAGCCAGACAGGGGGCGGGAGAGACCCAGTACTTC
-	TRBV10-3	-	TRBJ1-1	CAISESNGGVAFF	TGTGCCATCAGTGAGTCGAATGGGGGGGTAGCTTTCTTT
-	TRBV24-1	-	TRBJ1-2	CATSEPGEGELNGYTF	TGTGCCACCAGTGAGCCTGGCGAGGGGGAGCTCAATGGCTACACCTTC
-	TRBV6-6	-	TRBJ1-1	CASRRQSGPMNTEAFF	TGTGCCAGCAGAAGGCAGAGCGGACCCATGAACACTGAAGCTTTCTTT
-	TRBV28	-	TRBJ2-2	CASSSDSETLKQNTGELFF	TGTGCCAGCAGTTCGGACAGCGAGACCCTCAAACAAAACACCGGGGAGCTGTTTTTT
TRBD1	TRBV24-1	-	TRBJ2-1	CATSDRYRDSSYNEQFF	TGTGCCACCAGTGATCGCTACAGGGACAGCTCCTACAATGAGCAGTTCTTC
-	TRBV7-9	few	TRBJ2-2	CASSLGQVNTGELFF	TGTGCCAGCAGCTTGGGGCAGGTGAACACCGGGGAGCTGTTTTTT
-	TRBV27	-	TRBJ1-1	CASSPSAGDAYINTEAFF	TGTGCCAGCAGCCCCTCGGCAGGGGACGCTTATATAAACACTGAAGCTTTCTTT
-	TRBV6-5	-	TRBJ1-4	CASSRQGGNEKLFF	TGTGCCAGCAGTCGCCAGGGAGGCAATGAAAAACTGTTTTTT
TRBD2	TRBV18	-	TRBJ2-2	CASSPSTSGGSTGELFF	TGTGCCAGCTCACCATCCACGAGCGGGGGGTCCACCGGGGAGCTGTTTTTT
TRBD2	TRBV4-2	-	TRBJ2-3	CASSQGGGGTSTDTQYF	TGTGCCAGCAGCCAAGGGGGGGGTGGAACTAGCACAGATACGCAGTATTTT
TRBD1	TRBV4-3	-	TRBJ2-1	CASSSGQGSNNEQFF	TGCGCCAGCAGTTCGGGACAGGGCTCGAACAATGAGCAGTTCTTC
-	TRBV7-9	-	TRBJ2-7	CASSLSGRHEQYF	TGTGCCAGCAGCTTATCGGGGAGGCACGAGCAGTACTTC
-	TRBV5-1	-	TRBJ1-5	CASSLGQANQPQHF	TGCGCCAGCAGCTTGGGACAGGCTAATCAGCCCCAGCATTTT
-	TRBV3-1/TRBV3-2	-	TRBJ1-1	CASSQDPAGDHPCANTEAFF	TGTGCCAGCAGCCAAGATCCGGCAGGGGACCACCCTTGTGCTAACACTGAAGCTTTCTTT
TRBD1	TRBV4-3	-	TRBJ2-7	CASSHTGTGSYEQYF	TGCGCCAGCAGCCATACCGGGACAGGGTCCTACGAGCAGTACTTC
TRBD1	TRBV6-1	-	TRBJ1-4	CASSEPGQGSEKLFF	TGTGCCAGCAGTGAACCCGGACAGGGGAGTGAAAAACTGTTTTTT
-	TRBV10-3	-	TRBJ1-2	CAISEGLEDFYGYTF	TGTGCCATCAGTGAGGGGTTAGAGGACTTCTATGGCTACACCTTC
-	TRBV7-2	-	TRBJ2-5	CASSRGHQKETQYF	TGTGCCAGCAGCCGGGGACACCAAAAAGAGACCCAGTACTTC
-	TRBV27	-	TRBJ1-2	CASRAGYGYTF	TGTGCCAGCAGGGCGGGCTATGGCTACACCTTC
-	TRBV5-1	-	TRBJ2-5	CASRIREPRYQETQYF	TGCGCCAGCAGAATAAGGGAGCCGAGGTACCAAGAGACCCAGTACTTC
-	TRBV7-9	once	TRBJ1-4	CAVEAWEKLFF	TGTGCCGTGGAGGCTTGGGAAAAACTGTTTTTT
-	TRBV4-3	once	TRBJ2-2	CASSQARVLTGELFF	TGCGCCAGCAGCCAAGCACGGGTTCTTACCGGGGAGCTGTTTTTT
TRBD2	TRBV14	-	TRBJ2-3	CASSQEAGAYTQYF	TGTGCCAGCAGCCAAGAGGCGGGAGCATATACGCAGTATTTT
-	TRBV6-5	-	TRBJ2-5	CASRPNRAQETQYF	TGTGCCAGCAGACCAAACAGGGCACAGGAGACCCAGTACTTC
TRBD1	TRBV7-2	-	TRBJ1-4	CASSLGRSGGLEKLFF	TGTGCCAGCAGCTTAGGCCGGTCAGGGGGCCTGGAAAAACTGTTTTTT
-	TRBV7-2	-	TRBJ1-2	CASNKNQGYGYGYTF	TGTGCCAGCAACAAAAACCAGGGGTACGGCTATGGCTACACCTTC
TRBD1	TRBV30	once	TRBJ2-7	CAWSMTGMSEQYF	TGTGCCTGGAGTATGACAGGGATGAGCGAGCAGTACTTC
-	TRBV27	-	TRBJ2-1	CASSFTPISYNEQFF	TGTGCCAGCAGTTTTACGCCTATCTCCTACAATGAGCAGTTCTTC
-	TRBV20-1	few	TRBJ2-3	CSASRTADTQYF	TGCAGTGCTAGTAGGACTGCAGATACGCAGTATTTT
TRBD2	TRBV5-1	-	TRBJ2-7	CASSLAGGDYEQYF	TGCGCCAGCAGCTTGGCCGGGGGGGACTACGAGCAGTACTTC
-	TRBV19	-	TRBJ1-4	CASSNSPMVEKLFF	TGTGCCAGTAGTAACAGCCCGATGGTGGAAAAACTGTTTTTT
-	TRBV9	once	TRBJ1-6	CASSSTENSPLHF	TGTGCCAGCAGCTCGACAGAGAATTCACCCCTCCACTTT
-	TRBV27	-	TRBJ1-2	CASSSQPGINYGYTF	TGTGCCAGCAGTTCTCAACCCGGGATCAACTATGGCTACACCTTC
TRBD2	TRBV10-2	few	TRBJ2-5	CASSDPGGPSETQYF	TGCGCCAGCAGTGATCCGGGGGGGCCTTCAGAGACCCAGTACTTC
TRBD1	TRBV9	-	TRBJ2-5	CASSRGRVQETQYF	TGTGCCAGCAGTAGGGGGCGCGTTCAAGAGACCCAGTACTTC
TRBD2	TRBV30	-	TRBJ2-3	CAWSGLREGDTQYF	TGTGCCTGGAGTGGATTGCGGGAGGGGGATACGCAGTATTTT
-	TRBV5-6	once	TRBJ1-3	CASSLFPGSGNTIYF	TGTGCCAGCAGCTTGTTTCCAGGCTCTGGAAACACCATATATTTT